The clone carrying this T cell receptor beta chain was observed once. Its antigen is unknown. Primers: 60 Vbeta forward and 13 Jbeta reverse. Generated by immunoSEQ multiplex PCR, the TCRdb table keeps only in-frame clones and is missing some. The table has about 110,000 clones, 55% to 80% seen once. The V and J ends lost 5 bases and 1 base, in that order; junction bases with no gene match: 3. The V gene's germline CDR1 is SEHNR and CDR2 FQNEAQ (reference sequence). The length of the CDR3 is 16 residues. The data were obtained in a study of cytomegalovirus exposure and HLA in healthy donors. Study-wide findings and caveats: Rarity characterized most TCR sequences, yet some public TCRs appeared in many donors.

The rearrangement uses TRBV7-9 and TRBJ2-3; 13 bases line up with TRBD2. The sample taken for sequencing was PBMCs. The TCR sequence derives from a woman under 40 in good health and CMV-seronegative. The CDR3 here is CASSPGTSGGTDTQYF. The DNA of the CDR3 is TGTGCCAGCAGCCCCGGGACTAGCGGGGGCACAGATACGCAGTATTTT.